This TCR beta chain was identified during a study of T cell clusters in autoimmune cytopenias (dated by TCRdb to between 2018 and 2020). General notes on the study: Among healthy donor controls, the mean age was roughly 56 years, the median age was roughly 60 years, and 22 of 43 were female. TRB and IGH repertoires from peripheral blood were sequenced in autoimmune cytopenia patients at active disease and during treatment follow-up, with healthy, CLL and autoimmune hepatitis controls included alongside. TRB sequencing reached a median depth of approximately 50,000 reads per sample and yielded a median of approximately 2,200 distinct TRB clonotypes per sample. Autoimmune hepatitis repertoires were compared with those of approximately 22 age- and sex-matched healthy donors. The goal of the study was to determine whether autoimmune cytopenia patients have a disease-specific immune repertoire signature that could serve as a blood-based biomarker. For primary cytopenia, the controls were more than 20 age-matched healthy donors, and for secondary cytopenia, the controls were approximately 14 age-matched CLL patients. What the study reported, not specific to this receptor: Healthy donors showed almost three-fold more exclusive TRB clusters than active autoimmune hepatitis patients, consistent with an autoimmunity-wide signature. In the comparison of secondary cytopenia with CLL, the cluster-lack signature was not observed, apparently because the dominant lymphoma-associated repertoire masked the signature. GLIPH results suggested that primary autoimmune cytopenia patients were missing physiological T cell clusters, with 50 or so clusters found only in healthy donors compared with roughly 15 found only in patients. Shifts in the TRB repertoire, including less even repertoires in secondary cytopenia and CLL, were mostly a reflection of lymphoma bias and not of autoimmunity. The T cell clusters were defined only in silico, and the functional role of the clusters still needed to be validated experimentally.

In the germline V gene, CDR1 corresponds to SGHRS and CDR2 to YFSETQ. The CDR3 runs 13 amino acids, cysteine and phenylalanine included. The record lacks a DNA sequence. Per sample, roughly 240 ng of peripheral blood genomic DNA, some 40,000 genome equivalents, was used for TRB amplification. To note about this clonotype: The antigen it recognizes is unknown.

TRB rearrangements were amplified by multiplex PCR using a touch-down protocol with TRB-A and TRB-B primer pools mixed in one tube. Two consecutive PCR reactions with Phusion HS II polymerase added Illumina adapters and sample indices to the amplicons. The amplicons were gel-purified using the NucleoSpin Gel and PCR Clean-up kit, after which quantification was performed by Qubit and quality was checked on an Agilent 2100 Bioanalyzer. Sequencing of the libraries was performed on an Illumina MiSeq with 600-cycle, single-indexed, paired-end runs. The authors processed their data as follows. Alignment and assembly of TRB reads were performed with MiXCR version 2.1.12 and the default MiXCR reference library. A clone was defined by each unique CDR3 nucleotide sequence, and analysis was restricted to productive sequences with at least two reads. Alpha-parameterized diversity profiles (alpha 0 to 5), including the Shannon (alpha 1) and Simpson (alpha 2) indices, were computed with an R script to assess repertoire diversity. The tcR package was used to compute combinatorial TRB VJ usage, and cohorts were compared on this usage by principal component analysis with ade4. TCRbeta CDR3s were clustered with GLIPH on cohort pairs matched by age and read depth, and cluster frequencies were compared by Wilcoxon test. The reads, reprocessed by TCRdb, yield one row per CDR3 protein sequence and no DNA. The V and J calls shown here were made by TCRdb, not taken from the authors' results. The sample's table covers about 5,500 distinct CDR3 sequences. The ten largest clones capture about 21% of the sample.

These same records also appear under a second study, on T cell repertoires in aging, cancer and after chemotherapy. Drawing on the second study: Donors were distributed across six age groups ranging from 30 or younger to 70 or older, with at least three individuals included per group. Control TCR repertoires from healthy donors were recorded over several months to years, and clear clonal overlap was observed across re-sampling. The complete dataset included some 9 million TCR reads. Compared with age-matched healthy donors, untreated patients with hematological or solid cancers had significantly lower TCR diversity and higher clonality in blood. In healthy donors, the decline in TCR diversity with age was mainly due to loss of richness, whereas in cancer patients loss of evenness also played a role. An increase in median generation probability over the chemotherapy interval was observed in both cancer cohorts, suggesting that the repertoire was reconstituted through rebound thymic output. The authors noted that the repertoire data do not allow conclusions about immunological memory after chemotherapy. Peripheral blood TCR beta repertoires from healthy donors and cancer patients were profiled to examine immunoaging and T cell reconstitution after chemotherapy. A cohort of 220 or so cancer patients (approximately 92 with hematological and roughly 120 with solid cancers) was assembled, and 95 healthy donors were included as a reference group. TRB sequences were processed with MiXCR versions 2.12 and 3.0.5. Repertoire metrics included Shannon diversity, evenness, clonality (one minus evenness), and alpha-parameterized diversity profiles from alpha 0 to 5. Generation probabilities of clones in paired pre- and post-chemotherapy samples were computed with the IGoR algorithm.

The clonotype comes from a human donor in good health. This sequence uses TRBV5-1 and TRBJ1-2; the D call from TCRdb, TRBD1, cannot be confirmed without DNA. Sequenced material: peripheral blood. The CDR3 amino acid sequence is: CASRSLTGDGYTF.